This T cell receptor (beta chain) was identified during a study of T-cell memory formation after mild COVID-19. The overall study: In these data, TCR clusters were largely donor specific.

TCRdb analysed the 5' RACE reads with MiXCR anew, one entry per CDR3 protein. This sample has 500,000 to 550,000 distinct CDR3 sequences, with roughly 21% found just once. The CDR3 loop spans 16 amino acids. The germline V and J ends were trimmed by 0 bases and 1 base, with 12 bases remaining between them. This sequence joins TRBV12-3 or TRBV12-4 and TRBJ1-1; the D is unclear. This TCR derives from an adult woman who had mild COVID-19 (a few samples of this study predate the infection). Cell type and time point are not known. Sequencing was carried out using PBMCs or a T cell subset sorted from them (not recorded which). The CDR3 here is CASSLAGEERNTEAFF. CDR3 bases: TGTGCCAGCAGTTTAGCGGGTGAGGAACGGAACACTGAAGCTTTCTTT.